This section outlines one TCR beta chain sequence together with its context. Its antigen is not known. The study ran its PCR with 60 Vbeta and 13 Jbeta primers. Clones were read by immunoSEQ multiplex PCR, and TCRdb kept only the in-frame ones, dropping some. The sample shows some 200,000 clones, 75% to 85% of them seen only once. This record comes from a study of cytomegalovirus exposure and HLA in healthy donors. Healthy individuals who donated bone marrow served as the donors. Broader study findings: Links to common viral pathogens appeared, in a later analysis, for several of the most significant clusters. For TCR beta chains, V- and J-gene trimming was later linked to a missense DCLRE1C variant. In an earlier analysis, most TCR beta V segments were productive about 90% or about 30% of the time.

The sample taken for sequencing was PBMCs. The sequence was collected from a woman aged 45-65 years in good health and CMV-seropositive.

The CDR3 nucleotides are TGCGCCAGCAGCCAATTTCGGGACTTAAGCAACACCGGGGAGCTGTTTTTT. This encodes CASSQFRDLSNTGELFF. The chain recombines TRBV4-3 with TRBJ2-2, with D tentatively TRBD2 (6 bases). CDR3 length equals 17 residues. The V end lost 2 bases, the J end lost 2 bases, and 15 bases lay between the germline ends. The germline V gene encodes CDR1 LGHNA and CDR2 YSLEER.